The 14 T cell receptor beta chains given below trace back to one sample, sequenced in a study of T cell responses to AZD1222 COVID-19 vaccine. The repertoire was sequenced with immunoSEQ multiplex PCR; TCRdb's copy has only in-frame clones and lacks some. The table lists 110,000 to 150,000 clones, approximately 90% of them singletons, with about 3.7% in the top ten. The sequences come from peripheral blood, collected on day 0 of AZD1222 vaccination. These receptors originate from an adult in good health.

Details on this clone: The identical CDR3 is also encoded by other nucleotide sequences in the sample. The CDR3 nucleotides read TGTGCCAGCAGTTTAGGGAACTATGGCTACACCTTC. Translating gives CASSLGNYGYTF. The chain joins TRBV12-3 or TRBV12-4 to TRBJ1-2; D call uncertain. Between the trimmed V and J ends, which lost 1 base and 2 bases, there was a span of 2 bases. The CDR3 has 12 amino acids.

The chain joins TRBV5-6 to TRBJ1-4; tentatively, D is TRBD1 (6 bases). Germline V gene sequence: CDR1 SGHDT, CDR2 YYEEEE. The CDR3 is 14 amino acids. Trimming shortened V by 6 bases and J by 8 bases, and 17 bases separated the two germline ends. The CDR3 coding sequence is TGTGCCAGCATGAGGACAGTGATGAAGGAAAAACTGTTTTTT. It translates to CASMRTVMKEKLFF.

J is TRBJ1-3 and V is TRBV5-1, with unresolved D. V lost 0 bases and J lost 2, with 15 bases in between. CDR3 length: 17 residues. Germline V gene lookup returns CDR1 SGHRS and CDR2 YFSETQ. CDR3 protein: CASSLGSDPLTGNTIYF. CDR3 nucleotide sequence: TGCGCCAGCAGCTTGGGGTCCGATCCCCTGACTGGAAACACCATATATTTT.

The chain uses TRBV12-5 and TRBJ1-3; D might be TRBD1 (5 bases). The V and J ends lost 6 bases and 3 bases respectively, with 21 bases between them. Germline V CDR1 and CDR2: LGHNT, FRNRAP. The CDR3 runs 17 residues. The CDR3 region is CASGPAGEGLGGNTIYF. CDR3 nucleotide sequence: TGTGCTAGTGGCCCAGCGGGGGAGGGGCTGGGTGGAAACACCATATATTTT.

This clone was counted a single time. The chain links TRBV5-1 to TRBJ1-4, with 9 bases aligning to TRBD1. This CDR3 contains 15 residues. Looked up from germline, CDR1 is SGHRS and CDR2 is YFSETQ. The ends lost 2 bases at V and 8 bases at J; junction bases unmatched: 7. The CDR3 DNA reads TGCGCCAGCAGCTTAAGGACAGGGGCACAGGAAAAACTGTTTTTT. It codes for CASSLRTGAQEKLFF.

The gene calls are TRBV11-2 and TRBJ2-1, with TRBD2 matching over 12 bases. Trimming at V came to 4 bases and at J to 10 bases, leaving 5 bases not matched to a gene. The germline V gene encodes CDR1 SGHAT and CDR2 FQNNGV. The CDR3 extends over 14 amino acids. The CDR3, as DNA: TGTGCCAGCAGCTCCACCGGGACTAGCGGGGAGCAGTTCTTC. It is translated as CASSSTGTSGEQFF. The full variable domain, completed using reference TRBV11-2 and TRBJ2-1, is EAGVAQSPRYKIIEKRQSVAFWCNPISGHATLYWYQQILGQGPKLLIQFQNNGVVDDSQLPKDRFSAERLKGVDSTLKIQPAKLEDSAVYLCASSSTGTSGEQFFGPGTRLTVL.

J is TRBJ1-2 and V is TRBV3-1 (or the pseudogene TRBV3-2), with D tentatively TRBD1 (5 bases). CDR3 length: 16 residues. Germline CDR1 LGHDT, CDR2 YNNKEL (reference sequence). V was clipped by 2 bases and J by 8 bases, with 21 bases between them. The CDR3 loop reads CASSQSLGLQSGGYTF. The CDR3 coding sequence is TGTGCCAGCAGCCAAAGTCTGGGACTGCAATCGGGAGGCTACACCTTC.

The V and J genes are TRBV5-1 and TRBJ1-1; D gene ambiguous. Trimming shortened V by 5 bases and J by 0 bases, and 8 bases separated the two germline ends. The germline CDR1 and CDR2 sequences are SGHRS and YFSETQ. The CDR3 is 13 amino acids. For the CDR3, the DNA is TGCGCCAGCAGGGGCTCACTGAACACTGAAGCTTTCTTT. This translates into CASRGSLNTEAFF.

The chain employs TRBV24-1 and TRBJ2-1; 11 positions match TRBD2. The CDR3 runs to 16 residues. Germline values: CDR1 KGHDR, CDR2 SFDVKD. The trim removed 2 bases at V and 6 bases at J, leaving 5 bases unmatched. The CDR3: CATSDSRLAGLNEQFF. As DNA, the CDR3 is TGTGCCACCAGTGATTCACGACTAGCGGGACTCAATGAGCAGTTCTTC.

The V call is TRBV28, the J call TRBJ2-1, with 7 bases that match TRBD2. Germline trimming cut 4 bases from V and 2 bases from J; bases unmatched to any gene: 11. This CDR3 contains 17 residues. Germline V CDR1 and CDR2: MDHEN, SYDVKM. The CDR3 DNA sequence: TGTGCCAGCAGTTCCACCCGCGGGAGAGGGACCTACAATGAGCAGTTCTTC. Encoded protein: CASSSTRGRGTYNEQFF.

V and J are TRBV5-1 and TRBJ2-7; D not certain. Trimming cost V 2 bases and J 3 bases, with 12 bases left between them. The CDR3 is 14 amino acids. Germline values: CDR1 SGHRS, CDR2 YFSETQ. This CDR3 is CASSFRPRSYEQYF. CDR3 nucleotides: TGCGCCAGCAGCTTTAGGCCTCGGAGCTACGAGCAGTACTTC.

In DNA form, the CDR3 reads TGTGCCAGCAGCCCGCGATTAACTGAAGCTTTCTTT. Residues: CASSPRLTEAFF. The chain joins TRBV11-2 to TRBJ1-1, with D uncertain. Per germline, CDR1 SGHAT and CDR2 FQNNGV. The CDR3 is 12 amino acids. V shed 5 bases and J shed 5 bases, with 9 bases lying between them.

The rearrangement joins TRBV12-3 or TRBV12-4 to TRBJ1-3; unclear D gene. This CDR3 spans 13 amino acids. The V gene lost 7 bases and the J gene lost 3 bases, with 10 bases spanning the gap. The CDR3 protein is CASTRTDGNTIYF. DNA for the CDR3: TGTGCCAGCACTCGTACCGATGGAAACACCATATATTTT.

J is TRBJ2-7 and V is TRBV4-3, with TRBD1 matching over 9 bases. The germline V gene encodes CDR1 LGHNA and CDR2 YSLEER. Germline trimming cut 3 bases from V and 5 bases from J; bases unmatched to any gene: 11. This CDR3 spans 16 amino acids. The CDR3, as DNA: TGCGCCAGCAGCCATAAAACCGGGACAGGGTGGAACGAGCAGTACTTC. Its translation: CASSHKTGTGWNEQYF.